This T cell receptor (beta chain) was captured in a study of T cells in Graves' hyperthyroidism and ophthalmopathy. RNA transcripts gave rise to amplified TCR beta CDR3 regions. In the first-round RT-PCR of the TCR CDR3, the HTBI primer set was used. TCRdb itself ran the multiplex PCR reads through MiXCR, one entry per CDR3 protein. The sample lists 300,000 to 350,000 distinct CDR3 sequences, approximately 18% occurring once. The CDR3 totals 14 residues. The V end lost 0 bases, the J end lost 8 bases, and 13 bases lay between the germline ends. CDR1 MNHEY and CDR2 SVGAGI come from the germline V gene. This clonotype has at least ten counts.

The sequencing sample was made of blood. The chain links TRBV6-5 to TRBJ1-2; unclear D gene. The source is a woman aged 50 to 60 with Graves' hyperthyroidism. CDR3 bases: TGTGCCAGCAGTTACTCGATGTCAGCGCAGGGCTACACCTTC. Protein product: CASSYSMSAQGYTF.